This TCR beta chain was sequenced in a study of T cell responses to AZD1222 COVID-19 vaccine. Generated by immunoSEQ multiplex PCR, the TCRdb table keeps only in-frame clones and is missing some. In the table there are about 110,000 clones, about 90% of which are singletons. Germline V lookup: CDR1 SGHNT, CDR2 YYREEE (reference sequence). Trimming at V came to 2 bases and at J to 4 bases, leaving 4 bases not matched to a gene. The CDR3 is 15 residues long. Overall study findings and caveats: Two doses of AZD1222 preceded a rise in Spike-specific TCR breadth and depth.

In regard to this clone: What it recognizes is unknown.

This TCR came from an adult in good health. Sample: peripheral blood, taken on day 0 of AZD1222 vaccination. This chain connects TRBV5-4 to TRBJ2-1; 9 bases are a match to TRBD2. The CDR3 sequence is CASSLVAGAYNEQFF. CDR3 nucleotides: TGTGCCAGCAGCTTAGTAGCGGGGGCTTACAATGAGCAGTTCTTC. Using reference TRBV5-4 and TRBJ2-1 for the parts outside the CDR3, the full variable domain is ETGVTQSPTHLIKTRGQQVTLRCSSQSGHNTVSWYQQALGQGPQFIFQYYREEENGRGNFPPRFSGLQFPNYSSELNVNALELDDSALYLCASSLVAGAYNEQFFGPGTRLTVL.